This TCR beta chain was sequenced in a study of glioma-infiltrating T cells. Study results and limitations: Gliomas, especially low-grade, showed above-expected tissue-blood divergence; non-neoplastic patients showed below.

This clonotype was recorded at least ten times. Its antigen is undetermined. Using RNA template, CDR3s of TCR alpha and beta were amplified with iRepertoire arm-PCR. Input was roughly 100-450 ng of tissue mRNA or PBMC total RNA. TCRdb reanalysed the multiplex PCR reads using MiXCR and keeps one entry per CDR3 protein. The table includes approximately 4,700 distinct CDR3 sequences, less than 25% detected once. The sequenced material came from glioma tissue, nonneoplastic brain tissue, or PBMCs (not recorded which). The source of this sequence is a human donor with low-grade glioma or glioblastoma, undergoing nonglioma brain surgery, or in good health (not recorded which).

CDR3 bases: TGTGCCAGCAGCTTTAGTGAAATGGGGACCCAGTACTTC. Protein sequence: CASSFSEMGTQYF. The rearrangement uses TRBV11-2 and TRBJ2-5, with D unresolved. V dropped 3 bases and J dropped 7 bases, with 12 bases sitting between them. Germline values: CDR1 SGHAT, CDR2 FQNNGV. The CDR3 has 13 residues.